The clone carrying this TCR beta chain was recorded at least ten times. Its antigen is not identified. These data come from a study of early T cells in non-severe SARS-CoV-2 infection. Whole-study results and caveats: Database matching using VDJdb favored anti-spike CD8 responses, with private and CD4 specificities left missing.

Unique molecular identifiers were attached to individual cDNA molecules. TCRdb itself ran the 5' RACE reads through MiXCR, one entry per CDR3 protein. The sample gives 25,000 to 35,000 distinct CDR3 sequences, 4% to 5.5% of which show up once; 2.6% is in the top ten. Trimming stripped 2 bases from V and 0 bases from J, with 13 bases between. This CDR3 comprises 17 residues. The germline V gene has CDR1 SGHAT and CDR2 FQDESV (reference sequence). V is TRBV11-1 and J is TRBJ1-4; D not certain. The sequenced material came from whole blood. This TCR derives from an adult who was a healthcare worker with PCR-confirmed SARS-CoV-2 infection or an uninfected control (not recorded which). The DNA of the CDR3 is TGTGCCAGCAGCTTAAGCCGATCAAGGGCAACTAATGAAAAACTGTTTTTT. Translated, it gives CASSLSRSRATNEKLFF.